The 3 T cell receptor beta chains reported below all come from one sample, sequenced in a study of T cell responses to AZD1222 COVID-19 vaccine. Profiled with immunoSEQ multiplex PCR; TCRdb holds only in-frame clones, not every one. This sample has 150,000 or so clones, with around 93% found just once. Sequencing used peripheral blood, obtained on day 0 of AZD1222 vaccination. The receptors stem from an adult in good health.

The chain couples TRBV3-1 (or the pseudogene TRBV3-2) to TRBJ2-1; the D gene is possibly TRBD1 (5 bases). CDR3 length: 14 amino acids. V shed 0 bases and J shed 9 bases, with 12 bases lying between them. The germline gives CDR1 LGHDT, CDR2 YNNKEL (reference sequence). The CDR3 sequence: CASSQESRGIEQFF. The DNA of the CDR3 is TGTGCCAGCAGCCAAGAATCAAGGGGCATTGAGCAGTTCTTC.

CDR3 DNA sequence: TGTGCCATCAGTGAGTCGAGCGGGGGGCTATACAATGAGCAGTTCTTC. Translated, it gives CAISESSGGLYNEQFF. The chain links TRBV10-3 to TRBJ2-1; TRBD2 matches at 9 bases. The V segment lost 0 bases and the J segment 4 bases; nucleotides outside the gene matches: 4. CDR3 length: 16 residues. CDR1 is ENHRY and CDR2 is SYGVKD in the germline V gene.

The V and J genes are TRBV27 and TRBJ1-5, with unresolved D. The CDR3 runs 15 residues. The germline V gene encodes CDR1 MNHEY and CDR2 SMNVEV (reference sequence). The ends were cut back, 3 bases at V and 3 bases at J, with 12 bases in the middle. The CDR3 region has the DNA TGTGCCAGCAGTTTTAGCCCGAACACCAATCAGCCCCAGCATTTT. As protein: CASSFSPNTNQPQHF.